This is a list of T cell receptor beta chains from one sample in a study of cytomegalovirus exposure and HLA in healthy donors. Assay: immunoSEQ multiplex PCR; the TCRdb copy retains only in-frame clones and omits some. The sample holds 29,000 or so clones, about 62% seen once. Sequenced material: PBMCs. The receptors originated from a male donor in good health and CMV-seropositive. The CDR3 runs from the conserved cysteine through the conserved F or W. The order of the fields is J gene, clone size, V gene, D gene, CDR3 length, CDR3 protein, CDR3 DNA. A D gene is named only where the DNA matches it firmly. Clone size is stated in some rows and not others, as once, few, many or a class when expanded.

>TRBJ1-1|-|TRBV18|-|15
CASSPPAAGDAEAFF
TGTGCCAGCTCACCACCGGCAGCGGGGGACGCTGAAGCTTTCTTT
>TRBJ2-5|-|TRBV7-3|-|16
CASSNGGSLGYETQYF
TGTGCCAGCAGCAACGGGGGTAGCCTTGGTTACGAGACCCAGTACTTC
>TRBJ2-3|-|TRBV5-1|TRBD1|15
CASSLRDRVTDTQYF
TGCGCCAGCAGCCTACGGGACAGGGTGACAGATACGCAGTATTTT
>TRBJ2-2|few|TRBV6-1|TRBD2|16
CASSVWGGTNTGELFF
TGTGCCAGCAGTGTCTGGGGGGGGACGAACACCGGGGAGCTGTTTTTT
>TRBJ2-7|-|TRBV19|TRBD1|13
CASSRDRVYEQYF
TGTGCCAGTAGCAGGGACAGGGTCTACGAGCAGTACTTC
>TRBJ1-5|-|TRBV6-5|TRBD1|14
CASRKTGGNQPQHF
TGTGCCAGCAGGAAGACAGGGGGCAATCAGCCCCAGCATTTT
>TRBJ2-5|-|TRBV7-8|-|15
CASSIRDNYQETQYF
TGTGCCAGCAGCATCCGGGACAACTATCAAGAGACCCAGTACTTC
>TRBJ2-7|-|TRBV18|TRBD2|11
CASSLAGGKYF
TGTGCCAGCTCCTTAGCGGGAGGAAAGTACTTC
>TRBJ2-3|-|TRBV10-2|-|12
CASSEAGDTQYF
TGCGCCAGCAGTGAGGCCGGGGATACGCAGTATTTT
>TRBJ1-2|-|TRBV6-1|TRBD1|20
CASSEALRSLPIQGGYGYTF
TGTGCCAGCAGTGAAGCGCTTCGGAGTCTGCCGATTCAGGGGGGCTATGGCTACACCTTC
>TRBJ2-5|-|TRBV5-1|-|15
CASSLATGPQETQYF
TGCGCCAGCAGCTTGGCGACAGGCCCACAAGAGACCCAGTACTTC
>TRBJ1-1|-|TRBV29-1|TRBD1|13
CSVEGDRGGEAFF
TGCAGCGTCGAGGGGGACAGGGGAGGTGAAGCTTTCTTT
>TRBJ2-1|-|TRBV27|-|15
CASSLIFSAYNEQFF
TGTGCCAGCAGTTTAATTTTTAGTGCCTACAATGAGCAGTTCTTC
>TRBJ2-3|-|TRBV5-8|TRBD2|16
CASSLGSSGTTDTQYF
TGTGCCAGCAGCTTGGGATCTAGCGGGACCACAGATACGCAGTATTTT
>TRBJ1-2|-|TRBV18|-|15
CASSLTSQARDGYTF
TGTGCCAGCTCACTCACCTCACAGGCGAGAGATGGCTACACCTTC
>TRBJ1-4|-|TRBV5-1|-|15
CASSLEGTRGEKLFF
TGCGCCAGCAGCTTGGAGGGGACAAGAGGTGAAAAACTGTTTTTT
>TRBJ1-2|-|TRBV6-5|-|16
CASSYSSPAVMDGYTF
TGTGCCAGCAGTTACTCAAGCCCCGCGGTGATGGATGGCTACACCTTC
>TRBJ2-7|-|TRBV6-5|-|14
CASMPGGSSYEQYF
TGTGCCAGCATGCCCGGCGGAAGCTCCTACGAGCAGTACTTC
>TRBJ1-1|-|TRBV7-9|TRBD1|16
CASSLRRGTGVGEAFF
TGTGCCAGCAGCTTAAGGCGTGGGACAGGGGTAGGTGAAGCTTTCTTT
>TRBJ1-2|-|TRBV5-1|TRBD1|14
CASSTTGNVYGYTF
TGCGCCAGCAGCACGACAGGGAACGTCTATGGCTACACCTTC
>TRBJ2-7|-|TRBV18|-|15
CASSPTGVQRQEQYF
TGTGCCAGCTCCCCAACTGGTGTCCAGCGTCAAGAGCAGTACTTC
>TRBJ1-3|many|TRBV10-3|-|13
CAIRDSSGNTIYF
TGTGCCATCAGAGACAGCTCTGGAAACACCATATATTTT
>TRBJ1-2|few|TRBV11-3|-|12
CASGQSNYGYTF
TGTGCCAGCGGGCAGTCTAACTATGGCTACACCTTC
>TRBJ2-7|-|TRBV4-1|TRBD2|18
CASSSKLDYGGSSYEQYF
TGCGCCAGCAGCTCGAAACTCGACTACGGCGGGAGCTCCTACGAGCAGTACTTC
>TRBJ1-1|-|TRBV29-1|TRBD1|10
CSAGQAEAFF
TGCAGCGCCGGACAGGCCGAAGCTTTCTTT
>TRBJ1-2|-|TRBV7-3|TRBD1|13
CASSPGQSLGYTF
TGTGCCAGCAGCCCGGGACAGTCACTGGGCTACACCTTC
>TRBJ2-7|-|TRBV27|-|12
CASGQDSPSRYF
TGTGCCAGCGGTCAAGACAGCCCCAGTCGGTACTTC
>TRBJ1-1|-|TRBV14|-|16
CASSQDHSRRHTEAFF
TGTGCCAGCAGCCAAGATCACAGCCGGAGGCACACTGAAGCTTTCTTT
>TRBJ2-1|-|TRBV30|TRBD1|13
CAWTQGAGNEQFF
TGTGCCTGGACGCAGGGGGCGGGCAATGAGCAGTTCTTC
>TRBJ1-2|-|TRBV5-1|TRBD1|13
CASSLADRSGYTF
TGCGCCAGCAGCTTAGCGGACAGGTCGGGCTACACCTTC
>TRBJ2-1|-|TRBV18|TRBD2|15
CASSPSGTSYNEQFF
TGTGCCAGCTCACCCTCCGGGACTAGCTACAATGAGCAGTTCTTC
>TRBJ2-5|-|TRBV11-2|TRBD1|15
CASSFGQGAKGTQYF
TGTGCCAGCAGCTTCGGACAGGGGGCCAAAGGGACCCAGTACTTC
>TRBJ2-7|once|TRBV19|TRBD1|13
CASSRDRGGEQYF
TGTGCCAGCTCCCGGGACAGGGGTGGCGAGCAGTACTTC
>TRBJ1-3|-|TRBV9|TRBD1|16
CASSGGRTGTQNTIYF
TGTGCCAGCAGCGGAGGGAGGACAGGGACCCAAAACACCATATATTTT
>TRBJ2-1|-|TRBV18|-|13
CASSPPPGIEQFF
TGTGCCAGCTCACCACCCCCAGGGATTGAGCAGTTCTTC
>TRBJ2-1|-|TRBV5-6|-|15
CASSLRTVSYNEQFF
TGTGCCAGCAGCTTGAGAACAGTCTCCTACAATGAGCAGTTCTTC
>TRBJ2-3|once|TRBV30|TRBD1|13
CAWREQGADTQYF
TGTGCCTGGAGGGAACAGGGGGCAGATACGCAGTATTTT
>TRBJ2-5|-|TRBV27|TRBD2|15
CASSLGTSGIETQYF
TGTGCCAGCAGCCTTGGGACTAGCGGGATCGAGACCCAGTACTTC